A single T cell receptor beta chain is shown here with its context. Its antigen is not known. This specimen comes from a study of cytomegalovirus exposure and HLA in healthy donors. Vbeta (60) and Jbeta (13) primers were used in the PCR. Method: immunoSEQ multiplex PCR; TCRdb's copy keeps in-frame clones and lacks some. The sample contains about 140,000 clones, around 80% of which appear only once. Looked up from germline, CDR1 is SGHRS and CDR2 is YFSETQ. The CDR3 is 14 amino acids. V trimming: 2 bases; J trimming: 4 bases; junction bases outside the gene matches: 4. Study-wide findings and caveats: A later analysis reportedly found fewer N-insertions in an Asian-associated ancestry cluster than the approximately 670-donor mean.

The sample taken for sequencing was PBMCs. This sequence was found in a female donor in good health and CMV-seronegative. The rearrangement uses TRBV5-1 and TRBJ2-5, with 8 positions matching TRBD2. Here the CDR3 DNA reads TGCGCCAGCAGCTTCATAGCGGGGACAGAGACCCAGTACTTC. Its protein product is CASSFIAGTETQYF.